This T cell receptor beta chain was documented in a study of blood T cell repertoires in COVID-19. V was clipped by 4 bases and J by 4 bases; unmatched bases: 7. The V gene's germline CDR1 is SGHDT and CDR2 YYEEEE. The CDR3 contains 15 residues. Per the original methods: For nucleated cells, counts were estimated from reference gene primer amplification. Here immunoSEQ multiplex PCR was the method, and the copy in TCRdb shows in-frame clones only, minus some. V, J and clone size were drawn from that table, and D and trimming were deduced from the DNA. The data show about 68,000 clones, about 88% seen once.

The chain joins TRBV5-6 to TRBJ2-1, with 8 bases identical to TRBD1. The sequencing sample was made of peripheral blood. The source is a man between 50 and 59 years old with active COVID-19. Written as DNA, the CDR3 is TGTGCCAGCAGCCTCGACAGGGGATATTACAATGAGCAGTTCTTC. It translates to CASSLDRGYYNEQFF. Full variable domain (missing parts from reference TRBV5-6 and TRBJ2-1): DAGVTQSPTHLIKTRGQQVTLRCSPKSGHDTVSWYQQALGQGPQFIFQYYEEEERQRGNFPDRFSGHQFPNYSSELNVNALLLGDSALYLCASSLDRGYYNEQFFGPGTRLTVL.